The clone carrying this T cell receptor beta chain has a handful of counts. This record comes from a study of blood T cell repertoires in COVID-19. Study context: Material from acute and convalescent COVID-19 was sourced from the United States, Italy and Spain.

Using immunoSEQ multiplex PCR, the repertoire was profiled, and TCRdb retains in-frame clones only, with some absent. Of 200,000 to 300,000 clones detected, around 80% appear once; the ten largest clones hold 4.2%. Germline CDR1 and CDR2: LNHDA and SQIVND (reference sequence). The CDR3 contains 15 residues. Trimming removed 3 bases at V and 3 bases at J, with 12 bases between. The receptor was isolated from a man in his sixties with acute or convalescent COVID-19. The sample consisted of peripheral blood. The chain carries TRBV19 and TRBJ1-5, with unresolved D. CDR3 DNA sequence: TGTGCCAGTAGTATTTTACCGCGTGACAATCAGCCCCAGCATTTT. Amino acid sequence: CASSILPRDNQPQHF.